The 28 T cell receptor beta chains reported below all come from one sample, sequenced in a study of Ad26.COV2.S vaccination and SARS-CoV-2 variants. As for treatment: about 20 received Ad26.COV2.S at low or high dose, single or two shots; about 5 received placebo; per-sample allocation not given. Sampling occurred on day 63 after the first vaccine or placebo injection. Clones were sequenced by immunoSEQ multiplex PCR, and TCRdb holds only the in-frame ones, with some missing. The sample includes 350,000 to 600,000 clones, 80% to 90% of them seen just once. The sample was peripheral blood, taken in a trial of Ad26.COV2.S vaccine versus placebo. All receptors come from a person between 18 and 59 years old who received the Ad26.COV2.S COVID-19 vaccine or a placebo.

As to this clone: At one end, the junction sequence differs from germline, possibly due to a read error. The V call is TRBV14, the J call TRBJ2-3; 11 bases are a match to TRBD2. CDR3 length equals 14 residues. CDR1 and CDR2 from the germline V gene are SGHDN and FVKESK. CDR3 loop: CASSPTSGSPAVVF. In DNA, the CDR3 is TGTGCCAGCAGCCCAACTAGCGGGAGCCCTGCCGTAGTTTTT.

The chain is built from TRBV6-1 and TRBJ2-3; D unresolved. The V end was cut by 3 bases, the J end by 0 bases, with 19 bases between. The CDR3 covers 18 residues. From germline, CDR1 is MNHNS and CDR2 SASEGT. In nucleotides, the CDR3 is TGTGCCAGCAGTGACAGGCCAAGGGCTTCTTCTAGCACAGATACGCAGTATTTT. It specifies CASSDRPRASSSTDTQYF.

This chain's CDR3 is CASSAGGLGAFF. The CDR3 DNA reads TGTGCCAGCAGCGCGGGGGGGTTAGGTGCTTTCTTT. This chain uses TRBV5-4 with TRBJ1-1; tentatively, D is TRBD1 (5 bases). Per the germline V gene, CDR1 is SGHNT and CDR2 is YYREEE (reference sequence). The CDR3 totals 12 residues. Trimming shortened V by 4 bases and J by 11 bases, and 15 bases separated the two germline ends.

The chain carries TRBV5-1 and TRBJ1-3; TRBD1 might be the D (6 bases). Trimming took off 1 base at V and 0 bases at J, with 11 bases between the two ends. This CDR3 comprises 16 residues. Germline V gene sequence: CDR1 SGHRS, CDR2 YFSETQ. CDR3 sequence reads: CASSLSWGPSGNTIYF. CDR3 coding DNA: TGCGCCAGCAGCTTGAGCTGGGGGCCCTCTGGAAACACCATATATTTT. The entire variable domain, with the rest obtained from reference TRBV5-1 and TRBJ1-3, is as follows: KAGVTQTPRYLIKTRGQQVTLSCSPISGHRSVSWYQQTPGQGLQFLFEYFSETQRNKGNFPGRFSGRQFSNSRSEMNVSTLELGDSALYLCASSLSWGPSGNTIYFGEGSWLTVV.

The CDR3 here is CASSLAGDADTQYF. For the CDR3, the DNA is TGCGCCAGCAGCTTGGCTGGGGACGCAGATACGCAGTATTTT. The rearrangement joins TRBV5-1 to TRBJ2-3; D may be TRBD1 or TRBD2 (5 bases each). Germline V gene lookup returns CDR1 SGHRS and CDR2 YFSETQ. This CDR3 has 14 amino acids. V lost 0 bases to trimming and J lost 4 bases, with 9 bases between them.

The chain uses TRBV4-1 and TRBJ2-7; D possibly corresponds to TRBD1 (6 bases). This CDR3 has 14 residues. Between the trimmed V and J ends, which lost 0 bases and 3 bases, there was a span of 9 bases. Germline loops: CDR1 MGHRA, CDR2 YSYEKL. CDR3 DNA sequence: TGCGCCAGCAGCCAAGAGGCAGGGGTCTACGAGCAGTACTTC. It yields the protein CASSQEAGVYEQYF.

This sequence joins TRBV27 and TRBJ1-6; D is unresolved. From germline, CDR1 is MNHEY and CDR2 SMNVEV (reference sequence). The ends were cut back, 8 bases at V and 0 bases at J, with 5 bases in the middle. The CDR3 consists of 13 residues. As DNA, the CDR3 is TGTGCCAGCGGGAGCTCCTATAATTCACCCCTCCACTTT. Amino acids: CASGSSYNSPLHF.

The rearrangement links TRBV18 to TRBJ2-2, with D perhaps TRBD2 (6 bases). This CDR3 has 15 residues. From germline, CDR1 is KGHSH and CDR2 LQKENI. Trimming pared 7 bases from V and 3 bases from J, leaving 15 bases between. The CDR3 nucleotides are TGTGCCAGCTGTTCAGGCGGGATACACACCGGGGAGCTGTTTTTT. Translating it yields CASCSGGIHTGELFF.

This chain uses TRBV7-9 with TRBJ1-6; D is undetermined. Deletions cut 1 base from V and 12 bases from J, with 4 bases between. The CDR3 is made up of 11 amino acids. Germline CDR1 is SEHNR and CDR2 is FQNEAQ (reference sequence). CDR3 in DNA: TGTGCCAGCAGCTTAGATGGACCCCTCCACTTT. Its protein product is CASSLDGPLHF.

The chain uses TRBV19 and TRBJ1-5; TRBD1 might be the D (5 bases). This CDR3 contains 16 residues. From germline, CDR1 is LNHDA and CDR2 SQIVND (reference sequence). The ends were cut back, 4 bases at V and 0 bases at J, with 13 bases in the middle. The CDR3 bases are TGTGCCAGTAGTAGATCCGGGACGGATAGCAATCAGCCCCAGCATTTT. It encodes CASSRSGTDSNQPQHF.

The rearrangement links TRBV5-8 to TRBJ2-1; TRBD2 is a possible D gene (5 bases). V dropped 4 bases and J dropped 8 bases, with 13 bases sitting between them. The germline CDR1 and CDR2 sequences are SGHTS and YDEGEE. The CDR3 has 13 residues. The CDR3 bases are TGTGCCAGCAGCACGGACTGGCTAGATGAGCAGTTCTTC. This gives the protein CASSTDWLDEQFF.

The rearrangement uses TRBV2 and TRBJ2-1; the D is unclear. Germline assignment: CDR1 SNHLY and CDR2 FYNNEI. This CDR3 is 13 amino acids long. Trimming pared 8 bases from V and 6 bases from J, leaving 14 bases between. For the CDR3, the DNA is TGTGCCAGCGGATGGGCTAGAGGCAATGAGCAGTTCTTC. It yields the protein CASGWARGNEQFF.

This rearrangement joins TRBV9 to TRBJ1-2; D is unresolved. This CDR3 contains 11 residues. Trimming shortened V by 3 bases and J by 10 bases, and 10 bases separated the two germline ends. CDR1 is SGDLS and CDR2 is YYNGEE in the germline V gene. The CDR3 DNA reads as TGTGCCAGCAGCGCCTACTGGGTCTACACCTTC. Translated: CASSAYWVYTF. Variable domain in full (rest from reference TRBV9 and TRBJ1-2): DSGVTQTPKHLITATGQRVTLRCSPRSGDLSVYWYQQSLDQGLQFLIQYYNGEERAKGNILERFSAQQFPDLHSELNLSSLELGDSALYFCASSAYWVYTFGSGTRLTVV.

The chain carries TRBV11-2 and TRBJ1-2; 7 bases are shared with TRBD1. Germline V gene data show CDR1 as SGHAT and CDR2 as FQNNGV. The CDR3 length is 13 residues. V was pared by 5 bases and J by 4 bases, with 4 bases of the junction left unmatched. The CDR3: CASSQGTAYGYTF. The CDR3 DNA reads as TGTGCCAGCAGCCAGGGGACAGCCTATGGCTACACCTTC.

This rearrangement joins TRBV9 to TRBJ2-2; 11 nucleotides line up with TRBD2. J was trimmed by 2 bases and V by 5 bases; bases with no gene match: 8. CDR3 length: 17 amino acids. Per germline, CDR1 SGDLS and CDR2 YYNGEE. The DNA for the CDR3 is TGTGCCAGCAGTCTAGCGGGAGGTCCCGATAACACCGGGGAGCTGTTTTTT. Translating it yields CASSLAGGPDNTGELFF.

V usage is TRBV27 and J usage is TRBJ2-7; D is perhaps TRBD1 (5 bases). This CDR3 contains 14 residues. Germline V gene sequence: CDR1 MNHEY, CDR2 SMNVEV (reference sequence). The germline V and J ends were trimmed by 2 bases and 0 bases, with 8 bases remaining between them. CDR3 region: CASSLGAGSYEQYF. The DNA for the CDR3 is TGTGCCAGCAGTTTAGGGGCTGGCTCCTACGAGCAGTACTTC.

J is TRBJ1-3 and V is TRBV28; 7 positions agree with TRBD1. J gave up 5 bases and V 5 bases, and 15 bases lay outside the gene matches. The CDR3 covers 17 residues. Per germline, CDR1 MDHEN and CDR2 SYDVKM. CDR3 protein: CASSTGQPGQKRNTIYF. In nucleotides, the CDR3 is TGTGCCAGCAGTACAGGCCAACCGGGACAGAAAAGAAACACCATATATTTT. Combining the CDR3 with reference TRBV28 and TRBJ1-3 gives the whole variable domain DVKVTQSSRYLVKRTGEKVFLECVQDMDHENMFWYRQDPGLGLRLIYFSYDVKMKEKGDIPEGYSVSREKKERFSLILESASTNQTSMYLCASSTGQPGQKRNTIYFGEGSWLTVV.

The chain carries TRBV3-1 (or the pseudogene TRBV3-2) and TRBJ2-1, with D possibly matching TRBD2 (6 bases). Germline V CDR1 and CDR2: LGHDT, YNNKEL (reference sequence). Trimming cost V 1 base and J 15 bases, with 16 bases left between them. This CDR3 has 13 residues. The CDR3 spells CASSQAQTSWRFF. In DNA, the CDR3 is TGTGCCAGCAGCCAAGCCCAAACTAGCTGGCGGTTCTTC.

This clone was counted only a few times. The genes are TRBV28 and TRBJ1-1, with 7 nucleotides matching TRBD1. This CDR3 has 15 residues. J gave up 4 bases and V 6 bases, and 11 bases lay outside the gene matches. Germline CDR1 reads MDHEN; CDR2 reads SYDVKM. As DNA, the CDR3 is TGTGCCAGCAGACCTCGACAGGGAGGGACCACTGAAGCTTTCTTT. Translating it yields CASRPRQGGTTEAFF.

This clone is a singleton in its sample. This chain joins TRBV19 and TRBJ1-5, with unresolved D. Per germline, CDR1 LNHDA and CDR2 SQIVND (reference sequence). Trimming took off 1 base at V and 2 bases at J, with 12 bases between the two ends. The CDR3 runs 16 residues. The CDR3 loop reads CASSIGRGSGNQPQHF. In nucleotides, the CDR3 is TGTGCCAGTAGTATAGGGCGAGGGTCGGGCAATCAGCCCCAGCATTTT.

This chain uses TRBV28 with TRBJ2-1, with 8 nucleotides matching TRBD2. Germline V gene lookup returns CDR1 MDHEN and CDR2 SYDVKM. The CDR3 contains 14 residues. After removal of 7 bases from V and 4 bases from J, the junction contained 6 bases not matched to a gene. The CDR3 nucleotides are TGTGCCAGCATGAGAACTAGCGGATACAATGAGCAGTTCTTC. It yields the protein CASMRTSGYNEQFF.

The chain links TRBV20-1 to TRBJ2-5; D gene ambiguous. CDR1 is DFQATT and CDR2 is SNEGSKA in the germline V gene (reference sequence). The CDR3 loop spans 12 amino acids. V lost 3 bases, J lost 4 bases, and 9 bases lay in between. The CDR3 sequence is CSASPSRETQYF. In nucleotides, the CDR3 is TGCAGTGCTAGTCCGAGTAGAGAGACCCAGTACTTC.

The chain links TRBV28 to TRBJ1-2, with D maybe TRBD1 (6 bases). Per germline, CDR1 MDHEN and CDR2 SYDVKM. CDR3 length equals 17 residues. The germline V and J ends were trimmed by 4 bases and 1 base, with 19 bases remaining between them. For the CDR3, the DNA is TGTGCCAGCAGTTCTCCAGGGGCCCGCATCCTTAACTATGGCTACACCTTC. It codes for CASSSPGARILNYGYTF.

V is TRBV12-5 and J is TRBJ2-1, with 16 bases lining up with TRBD2. Trimming took 4 bases from V and 8 from J; bases not matched to a gene: 5. The CDR3 consists of 16 residues. Germline loops: CDR1 LGHNT, CDR2 FRNRAP. The CDR3 protein is CASGWGTSGRADEQFF. In nucleotides, the CDR3 is TGTGCTAGTGGTTGGGGGACTAGCGGGAGGGCTGATGAGCAGTTCTTC.

V gene TRBV5-1 combines with J gene TRBJ2-7, with TRBD1 matching 8 bases. CDR1 is SGHRS and CDR2 is YFSETQ in the germline V gene. The ends lost 4 bases at V and 2 bases at J; junction bases unmatched: 8. The CDR3 totals 15 residues. DNA of the CDR3: TGCGCCAGCAGCGCAGGGACAGGACCTACCTACGAGCAGTACTTC. This gives the protein CASSAGTGPTYEQYF.

In this sample, this clone turned up once. This chain connects TRBV19 to TRBJ1-4; the D gene is possibly TRBD1 (5 bases). Germline CDR1 is LNHDA and CDR2 is SQIVND (reference sequence). The CDR3 covers 13 residues. V gave up 9 bases and J gave up 1 base, with 9 bases separating them. CDR3 bases: TGTGCCAGCAGGGTGTTAACTAATGAAAAACTGTTTTTT. It is translated as CASRVLTNEKLFF.

The rearrangement links TRBV29-1 to TRBJ2-1; perhaps TRBD2 as D (5 bases). There are 16 residues in the CDR3. The ends were cut back, 4 bases at V and 2 bases at J, with 18 bases in the middle. Germline V gives CDR1 SQVTM, CDR2 ANQGSEA. DNA for the CDR3: TGCAGCGTTGCCCCCGGCGCTAGCCTTCCCTACAATGAGCAGTTCTTC. The encoded protein is CSVAPGASLPYNEQFF.

The chain links TRBV5-1 to TRBJ2-7, with a possible D match to TRBD2 (7 bases). The CDR3 sequence is 12 residues long. CDR1 is SGHRS and CDR2 is YFSETQ in the germline V gene. V lost 8 bases and J 3 bases, leaving 12 bases between the germline ends. The CDR3 sequence is CASQGGGYEQYF. The CDR3 bases are TGCGCCAGTCAGGGAGGGGGCTACGAGCAGTACTTC.